The text below deals with one TCR beta chain. This receptor's antigen is unknown. No much larger clonotype is one base removed from it; base qualities were not supplied. The sample originates from a study of blood T cell repertoires in COVID-19 (dated by TCRdb to about 2020). With regard to the full study: Samples from collaborators originated in the United States, Italy and Spain and spanned both the acute and convalescent phases of COVID-19. The prospective study material was composed of cDNA or gDNA derived from T cells, B-cell-depleted T cells, or PBMCs. The dataset comprised deeply sampled blood TCRbeta repertoires from subjects exposed to, actively infected with, or recovered from COVID-19. The repertoires were made available in a free public database intended to serve as a resource for research on the immune response to SARS-CoV-2. The samples were drawn from the first 160 participants of the ongoing ImmuneRACE study and from 950 to 1,500 subjects provided by 6 global collaborators. A de-identified subject ID, COVID-19 status, age in years and sex were almost always included in the sample metadata. Where available, HLA class I and class II types were obtained from metadata supplied by the sample provider rather than from assay-based typing. Here is what the overall study found, with its caveats: The amount of clinical and demographic metadata varied by source and participant and was provided uncurated.

The CDR3 holds 13 amino acids from the cysteine to the phenylalanine. Of all the DNA, just the CDR3 is kept, 39 bases in frame from base 1. V trim: 6 bases; J trim: 4 bases; unmatched bases: 4. In the germline V gene, CDR1 corresponds to MDHEN and CDR2 to SYDVKM. Each collaborating institution followed its own protocols to collect whole blood in K2EDTA tubes. For TCRbeta analysis, collaborators shipped samples in one of three forms: frozen whole blood, isolated PBMCs, or DNA extracted from either of those sample types. TCRbeta CDR3 regions were amplified from genomic DNA by means of the immunoSEQ Assay, a bias-controlled multiplex PCR. Processing in the source paper ran as follows. Within the assay, amplification of reference gene primers was used to estimate how many nucleated cells each sample contained. To quantify the absolute abundance of each unique TCRbeta CDR3 rearrangement, sequence reads were collapsed and filtered. For each sample, productive Simpson clonality was calculated as the square root of Simpson's diversity index across productive rearrangements. Not all clones reach the TCRdb copy of this immuneACCESS table, which keeps in-frame sequences only. Checked studies attribute under half of the gap to unresolved V genes and leave the rest unexplained. V, J and clone size reflect that table, while D and trimming were determined from the DNA. Across this sample there are about 74,000 clones, with roughly four fifths seen only once. Roughly 21% of the sample goes to the ten largest clones.

Sequences were obtained from peripheral blood. Recombination connected TRBV28 to TRBJ1-1; 8 nucleotides in the junction match TRBD1. The sequence was obtained from a man aged 65 to 85 with acute or convalescent COVID-19. The CDR3 is CASSLQGGTEAFF. The nucleotide sequence reads as follows: TGTGCCAGCAGCCTACAGGGGGGCACTGAAGCTTTCTTT. With all but the CDR3 taken from the reference TRBV28 and TRBJ1-1 genes, the full variable domain is: DVKVTQSSRYLVKRTGEKVFLECVQDMDHENMFWYRQDPGLGLRLIYFSYDVKMKEKGDIPEGYSVSREKKERFSLILESASTNQTSMYLCASSLQGGTEAFFGQGTRLTVV.